These 25 T cell receptor beta chains came from one sample sequenced in a study of early T cells in non-severe SARS-CoV-2 infection. TCRdb used MiXCR to reprocess the 5' RACE reads, holding one entry per CDR3 protein. Among some 81,000 distinct CDR3 sequences listed, around 8.7% were seen once. Material for sequencing was whole blood. All receptors come from an adult who was a healthcare worker with PCR-confirmed SARS-CoV-2 infection or an uninfected control (not recorded which).

This chain uses TRBV28 with TRBJ2-7; D call uncertain. Trimming cost V 1 base and J 3 bases, with 10 bases left between them. Germline V gene data show CDR1 as MDHEN and CDR2 as SYDVKM. CDR3 size: 14 residues. The CDR3 DNA reads as TGTGCCAGCAGTTTATCGAACAGATACTACGAGCAGTACTTC. Amino acid sequence: CASSLSNRYYEQYF.

V gene TRBV5-1 combines with J gene TRBJ2-5; D gene ambiguous. Trimming cost V 0 bases and J 2 bases, with 8 bases left between them. The CDR3 contains 14 residues. Per the germline V gene, CDR1 is SGHRS and CDR2 is YFSETQ. CDR3: CASSLASNQETQYF. In DNA, the CDR3 is TGCGCCAGCAGCTTGGCGAGCAATCAAGAGACCCAGTACTTC.

Many counts were recorded for this clonotype. The chain combines TRBV20-1 with TRBJ2-1; 11 bases map to TRBD2. Germline V gene lookup returns CDR1 DFQATT and CDR2 SNEGSKA (reference sequence). The CDR3 covers 18 residues. With V trimmed by 3 bases and J by 0 bases, 10 bases remained unmatched. CDR3 DNA: TGCAGTGCTAGCCGGCTAGCGGGAGGAGGGGGCTCCTACAATGAGCAGTTCTTC. This sequence encodes CSASRLAGGGGSYNEQFF.

This clonotype has at least ten counts. The chain couples TRBV29-1 to TRBJ2-6; no firm D call. Germline loops: CDR1 SQVTM, CDR2 ANQGSEA. The CDR3 is 16 residues long. The chain's CDR3 is CTKRSALSSGANVLTF. The CDR3 DNA is TGCACTAAACGGTCAGCCTTGAGCTCTGGGGCCAACGTCCTGACTTTC.

The table lists this clonotype with many counts. The chain couples TRBV5-5 to TRBJ2-5; the D is unclear. The CDR3 sequence is 15 residues long. Trimming shortened V by 2 bases and J by 1 base, and 12 bases separated the two germline ends. The germline V gene has CDR1 SGHKS and CDR2 YYEKEE (reference sequence). CDR3 in DNA: TGTGCCAGCAGCTTCGACTTGGGGTTCCAAGAGACCCAGTACTTC. This codes for CASSFDLGFQETQYF.

This clonotype occurred many times. V usage is TRBV2 and J usage is TRBJ2-3; 10 bases are shared with TRBD2. Germline V gene lookup returns CDR1 SNHLY and CDR2 FYNNEI. There are 15 residues in the CDR3. Trimming took 6 bases from V and 1 from J; bases not matched to a gene: 4. The CDR3 DNA reads as TGTGCCAGCAGCGCCAGCGGGAGGGGCACAGATACGCAGTATTTT. It yields the protein CASSASGRGTDTQYF. Full variable domain (remainder filled in from reference TRBV2 and TRBJ2-3): EPEVTQTPSHQVTQMGQEVILRCVPISNHLYFYWYRQILGQKVEFLVSFYNNEISEKSEIFDDQFSVERPDGSNFTLKIRSTKLEDSAMYFCASSASGRGTDTQYFGPGTRLTVL.

The V and J genes are TRBV7-6 and TRBJ1-6; the D is unclear. The ends were cut back, 1 base at V and 7 bases at J, with 14 bases in the middle. There are 16 residues in the CDR3. Germline values: CDR1 SGHVS, CDR2 FNYEAQ. The CDR3 nucleotides read TGTGCCAGCAGCTTAGGAGTAAAGGCGGGGAATTCACCCCTCCACTTT. As protein: CASSLGVKAGNSPLHF.

This clonotype was counted a few times. The J gene is TRBJ2-7, the V gene TRBV7-9; TRBD1 matches 8 bases. Germline CDR1 and CDR2: SEHNR and FQNEAQ (reference sequence). This CDR3 has 13 amino acids. V trimming: 4 bases; J trimming: 6 bases; junction bases outside the gene matches: 5. The DNA for the CDR3 is TGTGCCAGCAGCTCAAGGACAGGGTTCGAGCAGTACTTC. Its translation: CASSSRTGFEQYF.

This clonotype has a count of ten or more. V usage is TRBV5-4 and J usage is TRBJ2-3; D remains unclear. Germline lookup yields CDR1 SGHNT and CDR2 YYREEE (reference sequence). V was pared by 2 bases and J by 2 bases, with 9 bases between. CDR3 length equals 14 residues. CDR3 DNA sequence: TGTGCCAGCAGCTTCCACAGTTACACAGATACGCAGTATTTT. It translates to CASSFHSYTDTQYF. Using reference TRBV5-4 and TRBJ2-3 for the parts outside the CDR3, the full variable domain is ETGVTQSPTHLIKTRGQQVTLRCSSQSGHNTVSWYQQALGQGPQFIFQYYREEENGRGNFPPRFSGLQFPNYSSELNVNALELDDSALYLCASSFHSYTDTQYFGPGTRLTVL.

In this sample, this clonotype turned up a few times. The V call is TRBV5-5, the J call TRBJ2-7, with D hard to call. The CDR3 sequence is 14 residues long. V was cut by 4 bases and J by 5 bases, with 16 bases left in between. CDR1 and CDR2 from the germline V gene are SGHKS and YYEKEE (reference sequence). The CDR3 region is CASSPYENGHEQYF. The CDR3 DNA reads as TGTGCCAGCAGCCCTTATGAAAACGGTCACGAGCAGTACTTC.

This clonotype turned up a few times. The chain combines TRBV12-3 or TRBV12-4 with TRBJ1-4, with TRBD1 as a possible D gene (6 bases). The V end was cut by 3 bases, the J end by 8 bases, with 10 bases between. CDR3 size: 13 residues. The CDR3 here is CASSFRGKEKLFF. DNA of the CDR3: TGTGCCAGCAGTTTTAGGGGGAAGGAAAAACTGTTTTTT.

This sequence joins TRBV7-9 and TRBJ2-2; no reliable D call. The CDR3 consists of 14 residues. CDR1 is SEHNR, CDR2 FQNEAQ, per germline (reference sequence). Trimming took off 4 bases at V and 4 bases at J, with 10 bases between the two ends. Written as DNA, the CDR3 is TGTGCCAGCAGCTCCAAGACATTCACCGGGGAGCTGTTTTTT. Its protein is CASSSKTFTGELFF.

This clonotype was seen repeatedly, ten times or more. This chain uses TRBV30 with TRBJ2-1, with 9 bases aligning to TRBD2. This CDR3 contains 14 residues. Per germline, CDR1 GTSNPN and CDR2 SVGIG (reference sequence). The V segment lost 0 bases and the J segment 7 bases; nucleotides outside the gene matches: 4. CDR3 nucleotides: TGTGCCTGGAGTGTAGGGCTAGCGGGGAATGAGCAGTTCTTC. It is translated as CAWSVGLAGNEQFF.

This clonotype was observed many times. The V gene is TRBV18, the J gene TRBJ2-5, with unresolved D. The CDR3 has 17 amino acids. V lost 0 bases to trimming and J lost 1 base, with 15 bases between them. Germline CDR1 KGHSH, CDR2 LQKENI. Here the CDR3 reads CASSPPNSALLQETQYF. In DNA, the CDR3 is TGTGCCAGCTCACCACCGAATTCTGCCCTCCTCCAAGAGACCCAGTACTTC. Drawing the rest from reference TRBV18 and TRBJ2-5, the complete variable domain is NAGVMQNPRHLVRRRGQEARLRCSPMKGHSHVYWYRQLPEEGLKFMVYLQKENIIDESGMPKERFSAEFPKEGPSILRIQQVVRGDSAAYFCASSPPNSALLQETQYFGPGTRLLVL.

The chain recombines TRBV5-4 with TRBJ2-1, with 7 positions matching TRBD2. Germline V lookup: CDR1 SGHNT, CDR2 YYREEE (reference sequence). The CDR3 runs to 17 residues. With V trimmed by 0 bases and J by 0 bases, 6 bases remained unmatched. The CDR3 DNA is TGTGCCAGCAGCTTGGCCGGGAGGCTGAGCTCCTACAATGAGCAGTTCTTC. Translating gives CASSLAGRLSSYNEQFF.

V gene TRBV20-1 combines with J gene TRBJ2-7; D tentatively reads TRBD1 or TRBD2 (5 bases each). V was trimmed by 3 bases and J by 0 bases, leaving 21 bases between them. CDR1 is DFQATT, CDR2 SNEGSKA, per germline (reference sequence). The CDR3 spans 17 residues. CDR3 amino acids: CSARTRWRRDDSYEQYF. The CDR3 coding sequence is TGCAGTGCTAGGACACGTTGGCGCAGGGACGACTCCTACGAGCAGTACTTC.

This chain connects TRBV28 to TRBJ1-2; possibly TRBD1 for D (5 bases). The V gene's germline CDR1 is MDHEN and CDR2 SYDVKM. The CDR3 consists of 12 residues. V was pared by 6 bases and J by 4 bases, with 9 bases between. The CDR3 sequence: CASRPDSYGYTF. The CDR3 DNA follows: TGTGCCAGCAGACCAGACAGCTATGGCTACACCTTC.

The chain couples TRBV24-1 to TRBJ2-3; D is ambiguous. CDR3 length: 17 amino acids. V lost 4 bases and J 2 bases, leaving 18 bases between the germline ends. Germline V gene lookup returns CDR1 KGHDR and CDR2 SFDVKD. The CDR3 DNA reads as TGTGCCACCAGTGACCGCCGACAAGACCGATACACAGATACGCAGTATTTT. Its translation is CATSDRRQDRYTDTQYF.

This clonotype was counted only a few times. The DNA of the CDR3 is TGTGCCAGCAGCCATGATCGGTATAATTCACCCCTCCACTTT. It translates to CASSHDRYNSPLHF. The J gene is TRBJ1-6, the V gene TRBV28; no clear D gene. Trimming took off 6 bases at V and 4 bases at J, with 10 bases between the two ends. CDR1 MDHEN and CDR2 SYDVKM come from the germline V gene. CDR3 length equals 14 residues. Combining the CDR3 with reference TRBV28 and TRBJ1-6 gives the whole variable domain DVKVTQSSRYLVKRTGEKVFLECVQDMDHENMFWYRQDPGLGLRLIYFSYDVKMKEKGDIPEGYSVSREKKERFSLILESASTNQTSMYLCASSHDRYNSPLHFGNGTRLTVT.

The chain uses TRBV29-1 and TRBJ2-3; D ambiguous. The CDR3 length is 13 residues. The germline V gene has CDR1 SQVTM and CDR2 ANQGSEA. The V gene lost 8 bases and the J gene lost 0 bases, with 12 bases spanning the gap. For the CDR3, the DNA is TGCAGCTCCCGTGGCAGAAGCACAGATACGCAGTATTTT. Its protein product is CSSRGRSTDTQYF.

In this sample, this clonotype turned up a few times. The rearrangement links TRBV11-2 to TRBJ1-2; TRBD1 is a possible D gene (5 bases). V lost 3 bases and J lost 0, with 11 bases in between. Germline-derived CDR1 and CDR2 are SGHAT and FQNNGV. The CDR3 has 15 residues. CDR3 coding DNA: TGTGCCAGCAGCTTCCAGGGCGCAGCTAACTATGGCTACACCTTC. Its translation: CASSFQGAANYGYTF.

This clonotype was picked up many times. This chain joins TRBV12-3 or TRBV12-4 and TRBJ1-1; D remains ambiguous. This CDR3 spans 13 amino acids. Trimming removed 7 bases from V and 5 bases from J, with 14 bases in between. The CDR3 loop reads CASNRAYRTEAFF. CDR3 nucleotides: TGTGCCAGCAACCGGGCCTATCGGACTGAAGCTTTCTTT.

Ten or more counts support this clonotype. The chain uses TRBV10-3 and TRBJ2-5, with a tentative D call TRBD2 (6 bases). The germline V gene encodes CDR1 ENHRY and CDR2 SYGVKD. This CDR3 is built from 13 residues. V was trimmed by 7 bases and J by 4 bases, leaving 13 bases between them. The CDR3 reads CAIMIAAGETQYF. Here the CDR3 DNA reads TGTGCCATCATGATAGCAGCGGGAGAGACCCAGTACTTC.

There are a few counts of this clonotype. The CDR3 nucleotides are TGTGCCAGCTTTATCACCAATCAGCCCCAGCATTTT. Its protein is CASFITNQPQHF. V usage is TRBV28 and J usage is TRBJ1-5; D not certain. Germline CDR1 and CDR2: MDHEN and SYDVKM. The CDR3 loop spans 12 amino acids. V was clipped by 8 bases and J by 3 bases, with 8 bases between them.

This clonotype showed up many times. This chain uses TRBV20-1 with TRBJ1-6; D is ambiguous. Trimming stripped 6 bases from V and 6 bases from J, with 18 bases between. The CDR3 covers 15 residues. Germline values: CDR1 DFQATT, CDR2 SNEGSKA (reference sequence). Here the CDR3 DNA reads TGCAGTGCCCCCTCCGCCAGAGTGATTAATTCACCCCTCCACTTT. This sequence encodes CSAPSARVINSPLHF.